The sequence of this TCR beta chain was determined in a study of blood T cell repertoires in COVID-19. For the study at large: Specimens from acute and convalescent COVID-19 originated in the United States, Italy and Spain. Sample material is recorded as cDNA or gDNA derived from T cells, B-cell-depleted T cells, or PBMCs.

Of note for this clone: Other DNA sequences within the sample encode an identical CDR3.

Under the authors' procedure: Reference gene primer amplification in the assay estimated nucleated cell counts. Measured with immunoSEQ multiplex PCR; TCRdb has only the in-frame clones, and not every one. Clone size and V and J calls were adopted from that table, with D and trimming inferred from the DNA. The profile shows some 200,000 clones, 80% to 85% of them singletons. Germline trimming cut 6 bases from V and 6 bases from J; bases unmatched to any gene: 14. Per germline, CDR1 SGHKS and CDR2 YYEKEE (reference sequence). This CDR3 is 16 amino acids long. Sequenced sample: peripheral blood. J is TRBJ1-2 and V is TRBV5-5; 10 nucleotides align to TRBD1. The sequence derives from a woman in her thirties who had recovered from COVID-19. The CDR3 sequence is CASTTTGTGALDGYTF. Here the CDR3 DNA reads TGTGCCAGCACCACCACCGGGACAGGGGCCTTGGATGGCTACACCTTC.